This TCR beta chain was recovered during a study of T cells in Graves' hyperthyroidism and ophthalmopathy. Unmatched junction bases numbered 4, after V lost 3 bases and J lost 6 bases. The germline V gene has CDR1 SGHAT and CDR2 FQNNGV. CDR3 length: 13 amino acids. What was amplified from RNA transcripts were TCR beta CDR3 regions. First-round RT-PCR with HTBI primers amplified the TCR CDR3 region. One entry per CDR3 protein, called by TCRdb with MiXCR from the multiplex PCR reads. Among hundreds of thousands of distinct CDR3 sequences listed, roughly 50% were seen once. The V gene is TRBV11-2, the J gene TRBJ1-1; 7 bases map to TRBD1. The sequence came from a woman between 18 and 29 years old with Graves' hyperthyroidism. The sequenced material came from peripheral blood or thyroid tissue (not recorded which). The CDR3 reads CASSFDRVSEAFF. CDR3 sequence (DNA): TGTGCCAGCAGCTTCGACAGGGTGTCTGAAGCTTTCTTT.